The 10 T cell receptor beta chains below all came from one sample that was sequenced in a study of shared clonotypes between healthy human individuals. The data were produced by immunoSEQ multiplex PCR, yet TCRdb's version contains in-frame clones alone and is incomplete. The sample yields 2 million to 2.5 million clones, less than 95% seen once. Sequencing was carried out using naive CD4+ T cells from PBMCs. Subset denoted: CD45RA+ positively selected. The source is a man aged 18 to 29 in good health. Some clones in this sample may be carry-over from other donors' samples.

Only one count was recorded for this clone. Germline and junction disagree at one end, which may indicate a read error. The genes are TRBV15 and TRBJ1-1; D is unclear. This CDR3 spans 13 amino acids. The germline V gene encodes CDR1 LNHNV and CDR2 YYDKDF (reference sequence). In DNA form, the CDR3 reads TGTGCCACTAGCACTTCGGGGAACACTGAAGCTTTCTTT. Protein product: CATSTSGNTEAFF.

The DNA for the CDR3 is TGTGCCAGCAGTCTCCAGGGAGGCGGTAGGAACACTGAAGCTTTCTTT. This gives the protein CASSLQGGGRNTEAFF. The chain joins TRBV11-3 to TRBJ1-1, with D possibly being TRBD1 (5 bases). Trimming shortened V by 6 bases and J by 1 base, and 18 bases separated the two germline ends. The germline gives CDR1 SGHNT, CDR2 YENEEA. The CDR3 is 16 residues long.

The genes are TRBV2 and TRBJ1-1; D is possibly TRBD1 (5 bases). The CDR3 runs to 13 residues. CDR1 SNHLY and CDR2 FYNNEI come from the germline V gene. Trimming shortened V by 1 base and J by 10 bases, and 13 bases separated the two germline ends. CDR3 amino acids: CASSEGRRGGAFF. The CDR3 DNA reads TGTGCCAGCAGTGAAGGGCGACGGGGGGGAGCTTTCTTT.

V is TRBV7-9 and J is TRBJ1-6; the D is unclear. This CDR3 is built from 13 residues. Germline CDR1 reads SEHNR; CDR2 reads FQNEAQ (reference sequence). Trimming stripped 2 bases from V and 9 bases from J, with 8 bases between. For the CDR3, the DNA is TGTGCCAGCAGCTTATTAGTGGGTTCACCCCTCCACTTT. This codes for CASSLLVGSPLHF.

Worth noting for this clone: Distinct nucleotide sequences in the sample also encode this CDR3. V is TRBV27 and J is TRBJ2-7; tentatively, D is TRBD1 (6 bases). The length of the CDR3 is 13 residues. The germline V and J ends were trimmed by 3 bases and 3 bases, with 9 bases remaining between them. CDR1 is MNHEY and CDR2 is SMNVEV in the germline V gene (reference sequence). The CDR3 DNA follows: TGTGCCAGCAGTTTGGACAGCAGCTACGAGCAGTACTTC. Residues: CASSLDSSYEQYF.

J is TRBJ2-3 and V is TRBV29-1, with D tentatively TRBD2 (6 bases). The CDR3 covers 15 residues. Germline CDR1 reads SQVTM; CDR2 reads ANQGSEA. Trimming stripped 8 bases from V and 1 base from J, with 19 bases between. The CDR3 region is CSSDGGRGGTDTQYF. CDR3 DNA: TGCAGCTCAGACGGGGGTAGGGGAGGCACAGATACGCAGTATTTT.

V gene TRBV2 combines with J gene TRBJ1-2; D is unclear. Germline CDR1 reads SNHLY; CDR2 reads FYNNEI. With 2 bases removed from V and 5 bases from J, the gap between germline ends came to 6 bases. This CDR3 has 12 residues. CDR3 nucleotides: TGTGCCAGCAGTGAACGATTATATGGCTACACCTTC. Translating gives CASSERLYGYTF.

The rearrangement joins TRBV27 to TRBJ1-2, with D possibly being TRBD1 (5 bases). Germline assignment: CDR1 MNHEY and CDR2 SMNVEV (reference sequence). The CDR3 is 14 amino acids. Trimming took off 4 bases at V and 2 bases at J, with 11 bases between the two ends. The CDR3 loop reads CASSSQGLNYGYTF. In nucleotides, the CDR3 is TGTGCCAGCAGTTCGCAGGGATTGAACTATGGCTACACCTTC.

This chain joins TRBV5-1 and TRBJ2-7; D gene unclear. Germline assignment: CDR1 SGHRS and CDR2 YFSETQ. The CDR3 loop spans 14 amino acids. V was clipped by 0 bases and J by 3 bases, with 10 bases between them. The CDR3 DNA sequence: TGCGCCAGCAGCTTGGCCAGCCAAGTCTACGAGCAGTACTTC. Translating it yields CASSLASQVYEQYF.

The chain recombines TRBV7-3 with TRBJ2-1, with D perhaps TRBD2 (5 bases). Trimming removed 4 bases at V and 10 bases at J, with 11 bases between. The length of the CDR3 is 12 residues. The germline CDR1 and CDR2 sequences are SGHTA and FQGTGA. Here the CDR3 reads CASSSNGVEQFF. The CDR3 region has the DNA TGTGCCAGCAGCTCCAACGGGGTAGAGCAGTTCTTC.